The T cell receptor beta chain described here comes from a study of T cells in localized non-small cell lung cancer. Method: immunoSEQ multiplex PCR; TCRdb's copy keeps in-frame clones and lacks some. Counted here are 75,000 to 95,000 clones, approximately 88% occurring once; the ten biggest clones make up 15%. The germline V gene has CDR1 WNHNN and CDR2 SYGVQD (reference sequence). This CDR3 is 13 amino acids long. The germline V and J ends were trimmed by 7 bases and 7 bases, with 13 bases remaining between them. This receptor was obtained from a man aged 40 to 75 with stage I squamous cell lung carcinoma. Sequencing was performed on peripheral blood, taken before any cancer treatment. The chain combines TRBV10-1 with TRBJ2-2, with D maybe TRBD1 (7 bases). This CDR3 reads CASKEGAGGELFF. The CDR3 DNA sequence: TGCGCCAGCAAGGAGGGGGCTGGCGGGGAGCTGTTTTTT.